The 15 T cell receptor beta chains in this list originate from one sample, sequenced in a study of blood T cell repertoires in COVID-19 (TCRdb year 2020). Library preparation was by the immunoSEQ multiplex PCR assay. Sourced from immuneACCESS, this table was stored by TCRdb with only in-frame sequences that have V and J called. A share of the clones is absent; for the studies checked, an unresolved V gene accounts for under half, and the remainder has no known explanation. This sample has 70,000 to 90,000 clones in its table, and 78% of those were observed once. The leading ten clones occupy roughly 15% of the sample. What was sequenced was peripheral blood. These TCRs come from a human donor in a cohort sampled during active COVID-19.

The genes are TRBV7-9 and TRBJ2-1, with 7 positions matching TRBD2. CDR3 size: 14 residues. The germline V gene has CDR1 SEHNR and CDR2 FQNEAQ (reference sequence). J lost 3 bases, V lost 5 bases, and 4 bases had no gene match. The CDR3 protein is CASSQTSSYNEQFF. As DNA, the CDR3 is TGTGCCAGCAGCCAGACTAGCAGCTACAATGAGCAGTTCTTC.

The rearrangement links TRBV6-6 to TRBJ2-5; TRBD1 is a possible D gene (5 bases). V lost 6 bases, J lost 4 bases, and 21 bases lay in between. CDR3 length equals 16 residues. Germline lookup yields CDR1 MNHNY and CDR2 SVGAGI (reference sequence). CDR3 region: CASSLQGGSGSETQYF. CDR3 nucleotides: TGTGCCAGCAGCCTCCAGGGTGGGTCCGGATCAGAGACCCAGTACTTC.

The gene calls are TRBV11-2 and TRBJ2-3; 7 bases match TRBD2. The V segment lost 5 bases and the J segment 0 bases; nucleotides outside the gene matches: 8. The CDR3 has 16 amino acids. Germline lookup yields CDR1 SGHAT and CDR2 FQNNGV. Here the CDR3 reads CASSHLAGSSTDTQYF. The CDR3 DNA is TGTGCCAGCAGCCACTTAGCGGGCTCTAGCACAGATACGCAGTATTTT.

CDR3 residues: CASSLGQGLSYEQYV. For the CDR3, the DNA is TGTGCCAGCAGCTTGGGACAGGGTCTCTCCTACGAGCAGTACGTC. This chain connects TRBV5-5 to TRBJ2-7; TRBD1 agrees at 7 bases. CDR3 length: 15 residues. Germline V gene data show CDR1 as SGHKS and CDR2 as YYEKEE (reference sequence). Trimming at V came to 0 bases and at J to 0 bases, leaving 3 bases not matched to a gene.

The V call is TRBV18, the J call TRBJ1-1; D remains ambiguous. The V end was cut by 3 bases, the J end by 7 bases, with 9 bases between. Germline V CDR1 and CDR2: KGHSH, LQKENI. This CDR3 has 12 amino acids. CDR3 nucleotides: TGTGCCAGCTCACCCGAGTCGGGTGAAGCTTTCTTT. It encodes CASSPESGEAFF. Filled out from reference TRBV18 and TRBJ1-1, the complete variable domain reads NAGVMQNPRHLVRRRGQEARLRCSPMKGHSHVYWYRQLPEEGLKFMVYLQKENIIDESGMPKERFSAEFPKEGPSILRIQQVVRGDSAAYFCASSPESGEAFFGQGTRLTVV.

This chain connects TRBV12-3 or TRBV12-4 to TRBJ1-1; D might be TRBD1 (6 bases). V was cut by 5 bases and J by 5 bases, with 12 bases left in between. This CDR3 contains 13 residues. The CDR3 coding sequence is TGTGCCAGCAGTATAGAAGGGGGAACTGAAGCTTTCTTT. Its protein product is CASSIEGGTEAFF.

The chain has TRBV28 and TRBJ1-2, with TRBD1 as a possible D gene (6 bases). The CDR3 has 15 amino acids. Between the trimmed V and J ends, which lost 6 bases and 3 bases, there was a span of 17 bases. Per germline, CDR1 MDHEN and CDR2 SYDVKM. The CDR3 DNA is TGTGCCAGCAGAGACAGGTCCTTAATCTACTATGGCTACACCTTC. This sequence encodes CASRDRSLIYYGYTF.

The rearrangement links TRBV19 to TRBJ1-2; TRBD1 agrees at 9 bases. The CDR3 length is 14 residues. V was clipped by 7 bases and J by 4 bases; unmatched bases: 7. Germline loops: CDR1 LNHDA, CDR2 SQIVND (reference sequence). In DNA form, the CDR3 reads TGTGCCAGTACCCGCATGGGACAGGGCTATGGCTACACCTTC. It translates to CASTRMGQGYGYTF.

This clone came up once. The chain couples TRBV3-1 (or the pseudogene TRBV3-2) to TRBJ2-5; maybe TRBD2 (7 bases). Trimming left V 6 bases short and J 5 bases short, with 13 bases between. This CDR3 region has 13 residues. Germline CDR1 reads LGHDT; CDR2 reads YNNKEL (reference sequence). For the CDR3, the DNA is TGTGCCAGCAGGGGAGGGGGGACGGAGACCCAGTACTTC. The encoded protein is CASRGGGTETQYF.

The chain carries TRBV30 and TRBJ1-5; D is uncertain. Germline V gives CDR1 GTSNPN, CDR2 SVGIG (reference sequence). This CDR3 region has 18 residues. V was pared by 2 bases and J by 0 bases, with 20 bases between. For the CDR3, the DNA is TGTGCCTGGAGTCCCCCCTACGTGGGCCCCCTTAGCAATCAGCCCCAGCATTTT. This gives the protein CAWSPPYVGPLSNQPQHF.

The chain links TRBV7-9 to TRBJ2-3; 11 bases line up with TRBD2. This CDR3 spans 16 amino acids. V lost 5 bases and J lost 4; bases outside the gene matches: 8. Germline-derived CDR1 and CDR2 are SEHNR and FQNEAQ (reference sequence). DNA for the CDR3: TGTGCCAGCAGCCCTAAACTAGCGGGAGAAGCAGATACGCAGTATTTT. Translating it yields CASSPKLAGEADTQYF.

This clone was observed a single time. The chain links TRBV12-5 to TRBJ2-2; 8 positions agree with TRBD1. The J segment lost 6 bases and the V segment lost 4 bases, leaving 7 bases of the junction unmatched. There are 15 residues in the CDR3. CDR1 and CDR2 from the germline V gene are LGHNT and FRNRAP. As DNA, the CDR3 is TGTGCTAGTGGTTCGGACAGGGCGGTCCCCGGGGAGCTGTTTTTT. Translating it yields CASGSDRAVPGELFF. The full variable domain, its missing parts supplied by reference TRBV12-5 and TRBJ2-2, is DARVTQTPRHKVTEMGQEVTMRCQPILGHNTVFWYRQTMMQGLELLAYFRNRAPLDDSGMPKDRFSAEMPDATLATLKIQPSEPRDSAVYFCASGSDRAVPGELFFGEGSRLTVL.

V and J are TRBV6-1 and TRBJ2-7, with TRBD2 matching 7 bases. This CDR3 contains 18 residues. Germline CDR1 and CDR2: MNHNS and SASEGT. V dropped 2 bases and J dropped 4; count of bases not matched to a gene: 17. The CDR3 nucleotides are TGTGCCAGCAGTGAATATCGGGGGGACCCAAGCTTCGTATACGAGCAGTACTTC. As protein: CASSEYRGDPSFVYEQYF.

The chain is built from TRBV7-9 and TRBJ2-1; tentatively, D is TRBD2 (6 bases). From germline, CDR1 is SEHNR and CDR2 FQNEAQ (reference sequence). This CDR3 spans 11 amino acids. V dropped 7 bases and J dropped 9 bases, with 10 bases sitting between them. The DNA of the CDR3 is TGTGCCAGCACCCCGGAGGGTGAGCAGTTCTTC. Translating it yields CASTPEGEQFF. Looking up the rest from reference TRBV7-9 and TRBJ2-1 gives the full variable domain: DTGVSQNPRHKITKRGQNVTFRCDPISEHNRLYWYRQTLGQGPEFLTYFQNEAQLEKSRLLSDRFSAERPKGSFSTLEIQRTEQGDSAMYLCASTPEGEQFFGPGTRLTVL.

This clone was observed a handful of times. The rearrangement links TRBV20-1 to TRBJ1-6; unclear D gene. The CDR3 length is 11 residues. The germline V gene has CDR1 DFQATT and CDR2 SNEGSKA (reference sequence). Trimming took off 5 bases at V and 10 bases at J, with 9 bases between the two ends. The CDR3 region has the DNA TGCAGTGCTTTCCCCTCCTCACCCCTCCACTTT. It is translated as CSAFPSSPLHF.